This T cell receptor beta chain was captured in a study of T cells in localized non-small cell lung cancer (dated by TCRdb to the early 2020s). With respect to the entire study: The study examined T cell repertoires in hundreds of patients with early-stage NSCLC and compared tumors with uninvolved tumor-adjacent lungs. All 240 or so NSCLC patients in the cohort were treatment-naive and had localized lung tumors that were resected. A mean age of around 66 years was recorded for the NSCLC patients, of whom roughly 130 were male and 95 to 110 were female. The paper as a whole reports these results and caveats: Uninvolved tumor-adjacent lung showed the highest T cell clonality, higher than tumor, which suggests more focused antigenic responses in the uninvolved tumor-adjacent lung. Of the top 100 tumor clones, a median of 57 were detected in paired uninvolved adjacent lung; some 28 were also among that lung's top 100. Because the study design was exploratory, TCR variables were selected using unadjusted p-values without false-discovery rate correction. Higher blood T cell density associated with longer overall survival, while higher adjacent-lung clonality associated with shorter survival. Multi-region tumor sequencing was not performed, so intratumor heterogeneity could not be excluded.

The immunoSEQ Assay was used to sequence TCR beta CDR3 regions from DNA. The published analysis was carried out like this. To compute T cell density, TCR beta template counts were normalized to usable DNA, which was estimated by amplifying housekeeping genes. The preseqR package was used to estimate richness by extrapolating to 400,000 templates for PBMC samples and to 120,000 templates for tissue samples. Clonality was defined as one minus Pielou's evenness. To identify tissue-enriched TCRs, differential abundance testing was run on productive amino-acid clonotypes with a minimum total count of 5 and an alpha of 0.1. The Jaccard Index and the Morisita Overlap Index were used to measure how much the repertoires overlapped between compartments. TCR beta CDR3s were clustered by GLIPH together with public tetramer-defined viral CDR3s, and at least three viral sequences plus V-gene enrichment were required for viral motifs. TCRdb re-hosts the immuneACCESS table, in-frame sequences only. Its copies lack some clones; in the studies checked, an unresolved V gene accounts for under half of them, and the cause for the rest is not known. D and trimming come from the DNA, and the V and J calls and clone size come from that table. This sample comprises approximately 88,000 clones, around 90% of them detected only once. Over 4% of the sample is held by the ten biggest clonotypes.

V lost 6 bases and J lost 4 bases, and the count of bases not matched to a germline gene is 11. CDR1 and CDR2 were assigned from the germline V gene (reference sequence) as MNHNY and SVGAGI. Measured from the cysteine to the phenylalanine, the CDR3 is 16 residues long. Only CDR3 DNA is held: 48 bases, read in frame from base 1. At diagnosis, peripheral blood, uninvolved tumor-adjacent lung and tumor were collected and were preserved as a mix of fresh-frozen and FFPE material. For TCR repertoire profiling, blood samples were analyzed in the form of peripheral blood mononuclear cells. As concerns this clone: The specificity of this receptor is unknown. Base qualities are not provided; no much larger clone lies one nucleotide away.

Sequencing was performed on PBMCs, taken before any cancer treatment. The TCR originated in a woman aged 35-75 years with stage II squamous cell lung carcinoma. The sequence joins TRBV6-6 to TRBJ2-5; 10 bases in the middle match TRBD2. The nucleotide sequence is given as TGTGCCAGCAGACCTCTAGGACTAGCGGAGGGAGAGACCCAGTACTTC. It translates as CASRPLGLAEGETQYF.